This TCR beta chain comes out of a study of blood T cell repertoires in COVID-19. Study summary: The analysed material was cDNA or gDNA that came from T cells, B-cell-depleted T cells, or PBMCs.

Germline loops: CDR1 MNHEY, CDR2 SVGAGI. This CDR3 has 15 amino acids. Trimming pared 5 bases from V and 4 bases from J, leaving 17 bases between. This clone occurred a few times. Participant age was about 18 to 89 years, and participants resided in about two dozen US areas. Cohort placement rested on clinical history that participants reported themselves. Authors' analysis steps: Quantification of nucleated cells was approximated via reference gene primer amplification. Profiling relied on immunoSEQ multiplex PCR, and the TCRdb table lists in-frame clones only, not all of them. V, J and clone size derive from that table, while D and trimming were established from the DNA sequence. The profile shows fewer than 250,000 clones, 84% of them singletons.

The TCR comes from a woman aged 25 to 45 who had recovered from COVID-19. This chain uses TRBV6-5 with TRBJ1-1, with D possibly TRBD1 on 6 matching bases. Sequenced material: PBMCs or T cells enriched from blood (not recorded which). CDR3 coding DNA: TGTGCCAGCAGTCAAATGGGGGGGCGCGGCACTGAAGCTTTCTTT. Translated, it gives CASSQMGGRGTEAFF.